The 2 T cell receptor beta chains listed next were all sequenced from one sample in a study of post-analysis software for immune sequencing data (dated by TCRdb to the mid-2010s). What the study reported, not specific to this receptor: Significantly higher frequencies in patients than in controls were found for five TRBV segments, including TRBV5-6, TRBV5-1 and TRBV20-1.

Library generation was performed with PCR. TCRdb lists the instrument as Illumina HiSeq 2500. Unique molecular identifiers were incorporated into TCR beta cDNA libraries to reduce PCR and sequencing biases. TCRdb handled the public reads itself, with Q25 trimming in fastp and clone calling in MiXCR, and kept productive beta chains. Merged by CDR3 protein, the rows form single entries marked with the most common genes and DNA. This sample comprises 600,000 to 750,000 distinct CDR3 sequences, approximately 59% of them detected only once. Jointly, the top ten make up about 11% of the sample. Their cognate antigens are unknown. The material sequenced was blood. These receptors were taken from a girl between 2 and 10 years old with multiple sclerosis.

This clonotype was counted between two and nine times. The chain has TRBV7-9 and TRBJ2-1; D uncertain. V lost 2 bases and J 6 bases, leaving 5 bases between the germline ends. This CDR3 contains 12 residues. Germline V gene sequence: CDR1 SEHNR, CDR2 FQNEAQ (reference sequence). This CDR3 is CASSLKANEQFF. The CDR3 region has the DNA TGTGCCAGCAGCTTAAAGGCCAATGAGCAGTTCTTC.

This chain links TRBV12-3 or TRBV12-4 with TRBJ2-1, with a weak D call TRBD1 (6 bases). CDR3 length equals 18 residues. Trimming removed 3 bases at V and 0 bases at J, with 18 bases between. The CDR3 bases are TGTGCCAGCAGTTTCCACACCGGGACACAGTACTCCTACAATGAGCAGTTCTTC. The encoded protein is CASSFHTGTQYSYNEQFF.